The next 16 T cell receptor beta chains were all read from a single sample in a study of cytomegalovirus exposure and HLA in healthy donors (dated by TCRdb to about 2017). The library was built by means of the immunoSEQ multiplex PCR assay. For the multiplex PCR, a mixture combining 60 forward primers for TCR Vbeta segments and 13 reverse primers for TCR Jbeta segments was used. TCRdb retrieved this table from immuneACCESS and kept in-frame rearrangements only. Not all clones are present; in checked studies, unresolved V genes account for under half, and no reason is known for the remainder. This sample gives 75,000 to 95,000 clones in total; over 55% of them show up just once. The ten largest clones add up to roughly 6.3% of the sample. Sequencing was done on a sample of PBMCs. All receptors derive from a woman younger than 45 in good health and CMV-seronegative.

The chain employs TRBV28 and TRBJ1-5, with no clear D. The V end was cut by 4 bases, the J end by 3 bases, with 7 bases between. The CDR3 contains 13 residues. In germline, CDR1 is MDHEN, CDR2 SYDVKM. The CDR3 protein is CASSYTPNQPQHF. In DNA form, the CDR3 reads TGTGCCAGCAGTTACACCCCCAATCAGCCCCAGCATTTT.

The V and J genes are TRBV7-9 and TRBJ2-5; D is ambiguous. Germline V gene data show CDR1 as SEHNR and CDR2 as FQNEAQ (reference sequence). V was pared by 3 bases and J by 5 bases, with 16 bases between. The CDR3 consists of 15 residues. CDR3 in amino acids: CASSFYPKARETQYF. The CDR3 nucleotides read TGTGCCAGCAGCTTCTATCCAAAGGCCAGGGAGACCCAGTACTTC.

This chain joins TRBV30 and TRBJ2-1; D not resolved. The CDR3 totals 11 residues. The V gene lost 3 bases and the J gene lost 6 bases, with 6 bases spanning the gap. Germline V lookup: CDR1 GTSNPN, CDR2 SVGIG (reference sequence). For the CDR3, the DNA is TGTGCCTGGAGCGGTTTCAATGAGCAGTTCTTC. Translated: CAWSGFNEQFF.

DNA for the CDR3: TGTGCCTGGAGTGGCCGGACTCGCTCCTACGAGCAGTACTTC. Amino acid sequence: CAWSGRTRSYEQYF. This sequence joins TRBV30 and TRBJ2-7; D might be TRBD2 (5 bases). The CDR3 runs 14 residues. The germline gives CDR1 GTSNPN, CDR2 SVGIG (reference sequence). Trimming pared 1 base from V and 0 bases from J, leaving 10 bases between. Together with reference TRBV30 and TRBJ2-7, the CDR3 gives the full variable domain: SQTIHQWPATLVQPVGSPLSLECTVEGTSNPNLYWYRQAAGRGLQLLFYSVGIGQISSEVPQNLSASRPQDRQFILSSKKLLLSDSGFYLCAWSGRTRSYEQYFGPGTRLTVT.

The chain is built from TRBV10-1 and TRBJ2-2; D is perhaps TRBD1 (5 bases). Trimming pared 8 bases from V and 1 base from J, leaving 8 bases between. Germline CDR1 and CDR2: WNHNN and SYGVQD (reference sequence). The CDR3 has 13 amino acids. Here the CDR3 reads CASRTGNTGELFF. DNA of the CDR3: TGCGCCAGCCGTACAGGGAACACCGGGGAGCTGTTTTTT.

The CDR3 region is CASSMSGGSYYEQYF. DNA of the CDR3: TGTGCCAGTAGTATGTCCGGGGGGAGCTACTACGAGCAGTACTTC. The chain uses TRBV19 and TRBJ2-7; 7 positions agree with TRBD2. Germline CDR1 reads LNHDA; CDR2 reads SQIVND (reference sequence). V lost 3 bases to trimming and J lost 3 bases; unmatched junction nucleotides: 8. CDR3 length: 15 amino acids. Drawing the rest from reference TRBV19 and TRBJ2-7, the complete variable domain is DGGITQSPKYLFRKEGQNVTLSCEQNLNHDAMYWYRQDPGQGLRLIYYSQIVNDFQKGDIAEGYSVSREKKESFPLTVTSAQKNPTAFYLCASSMSGGSYYEQYFGPGTRLTVT.

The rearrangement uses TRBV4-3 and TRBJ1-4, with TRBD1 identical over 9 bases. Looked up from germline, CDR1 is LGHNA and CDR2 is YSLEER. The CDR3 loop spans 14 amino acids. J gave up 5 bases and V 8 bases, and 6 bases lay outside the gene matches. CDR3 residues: CASGSGTGNEKLFF. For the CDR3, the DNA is TGCGCCAGCGGATCCGGGACAGGGAATGAAAAACTGTTTTTT.

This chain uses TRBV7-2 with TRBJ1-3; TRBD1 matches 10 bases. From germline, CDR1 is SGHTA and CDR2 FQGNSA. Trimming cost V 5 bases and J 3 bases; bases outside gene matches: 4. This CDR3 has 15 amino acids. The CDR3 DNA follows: TGTGCCAGCAGCCCGACAGGGGGCGTTGGAAACACCATATATTTT. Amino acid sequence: CASSPTGGVGNTIYF.

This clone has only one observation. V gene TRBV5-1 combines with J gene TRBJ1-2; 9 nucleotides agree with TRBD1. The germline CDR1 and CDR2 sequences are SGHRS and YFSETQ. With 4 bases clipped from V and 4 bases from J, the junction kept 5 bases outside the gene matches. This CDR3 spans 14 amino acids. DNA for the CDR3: TGCGCCAGCAGCCCAACAGGGGGCGGCTATGGCTACACCTTC. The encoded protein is CASSPTGGGYGYTF.

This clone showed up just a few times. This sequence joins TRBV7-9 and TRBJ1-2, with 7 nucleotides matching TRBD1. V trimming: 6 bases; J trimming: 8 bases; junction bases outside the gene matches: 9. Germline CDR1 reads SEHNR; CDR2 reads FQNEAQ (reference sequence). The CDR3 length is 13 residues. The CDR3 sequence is CASSLQGRGGYTF. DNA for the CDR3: TGTGCCAGCAGTCTACAGGGGAGAGGCGGCTACACCTTC. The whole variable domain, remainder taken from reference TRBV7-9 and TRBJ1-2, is DTGVSQNPRHKITKRGQNVTFRCDPISEHNRLYWYRQTLGQGPEFLTYFQNEAQLEKSRLLSDRFSAERPKGSFSTLEIQRTEQGDSAMYLCASSLQGRGGYTFGSGTRLTVV.

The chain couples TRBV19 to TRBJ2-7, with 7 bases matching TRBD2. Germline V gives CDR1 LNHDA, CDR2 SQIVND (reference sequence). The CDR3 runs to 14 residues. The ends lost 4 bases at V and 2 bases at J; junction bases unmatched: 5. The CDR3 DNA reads TGTGCCAGTAGTACGGGAGGCGGGACCTACGAGCAGTACTTC. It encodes CASSTGGGTYEQYF.

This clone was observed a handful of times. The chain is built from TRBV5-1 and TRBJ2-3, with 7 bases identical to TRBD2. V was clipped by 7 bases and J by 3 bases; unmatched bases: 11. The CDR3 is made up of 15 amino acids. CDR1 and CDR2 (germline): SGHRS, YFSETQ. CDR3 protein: CASAGTTGSTDTQYF. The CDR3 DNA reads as TGCGCCAGCGCCGGGACTACGGGGAGTACAGATACGCAGTATTTT.

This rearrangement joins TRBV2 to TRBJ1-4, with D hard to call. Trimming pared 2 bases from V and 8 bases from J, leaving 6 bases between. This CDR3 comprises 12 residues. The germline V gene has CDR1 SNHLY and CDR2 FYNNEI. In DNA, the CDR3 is TGTGCCAGCAGTGAATATCCCGAAAAACTGTTTTTT. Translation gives CASSEYPEKLFF.

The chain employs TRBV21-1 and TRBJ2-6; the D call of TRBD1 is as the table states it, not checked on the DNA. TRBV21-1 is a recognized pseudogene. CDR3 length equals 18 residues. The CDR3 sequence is CASSINRPPSSGANVLTF. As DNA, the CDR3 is TGTGCCAGCAGTATTAACAGGCCTCCCAGCTCTGGGGCCAACGTCCTGACTTTC.

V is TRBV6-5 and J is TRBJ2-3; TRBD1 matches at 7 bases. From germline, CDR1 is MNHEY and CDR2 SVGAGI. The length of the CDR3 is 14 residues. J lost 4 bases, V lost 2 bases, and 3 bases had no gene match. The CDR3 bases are TGTGCCAGCAGTTACATCCAGGGGGCAGATACGCAGTATTTT. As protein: CASSYIQGADTQYF.

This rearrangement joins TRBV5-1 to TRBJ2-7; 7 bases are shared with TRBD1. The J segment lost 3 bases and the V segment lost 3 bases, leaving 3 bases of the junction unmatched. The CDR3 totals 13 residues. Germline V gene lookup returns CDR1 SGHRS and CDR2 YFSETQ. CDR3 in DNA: TGCGCCAGCAGCTGGGGGACAGTCTACGAGCAGTACTTC. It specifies CASSWGTVYEQYF.